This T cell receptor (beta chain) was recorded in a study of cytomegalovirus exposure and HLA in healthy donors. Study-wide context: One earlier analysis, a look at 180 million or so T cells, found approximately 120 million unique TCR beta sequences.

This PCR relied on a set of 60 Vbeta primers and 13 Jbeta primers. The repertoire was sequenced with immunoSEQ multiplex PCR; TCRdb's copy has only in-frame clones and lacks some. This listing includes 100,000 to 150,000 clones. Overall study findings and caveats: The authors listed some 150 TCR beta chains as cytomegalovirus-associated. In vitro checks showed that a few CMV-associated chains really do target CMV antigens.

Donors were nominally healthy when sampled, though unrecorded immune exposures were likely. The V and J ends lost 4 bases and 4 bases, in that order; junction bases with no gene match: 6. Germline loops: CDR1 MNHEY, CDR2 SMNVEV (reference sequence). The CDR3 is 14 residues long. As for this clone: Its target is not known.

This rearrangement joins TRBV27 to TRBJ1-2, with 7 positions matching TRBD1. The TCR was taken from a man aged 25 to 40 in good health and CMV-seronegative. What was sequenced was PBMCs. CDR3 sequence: CASSSLRGSYGYTF. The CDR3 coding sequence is TGTGCCAGCAGTTCGCTCAGGGGGTCCTATGGCTACACCTTC.